This T cell receptor (beta chain) was observed in a study of T-cell memory formation after mild COVID-19. Turning to the study itself: Each donor largely had its own TCR clusters. Study results and limitations: Mostly located in CM and EM were contracting CD4+ clones, with contracting CD8+ clones located in EMRA. The finding that pre-infection memory included some responding clones suggested that cross-reactive memory joined.

The sample holds many counts of this clonotype. Antigen: not known. The 5'RACE method, run with constant-segment primers, produced TCR alpha and TCR beta cDNA libraries (carrying sample barcodes and UMIs). Via MiXCR, TCRdb re-called the 5' RACE reads, giving one row per CDR3 protein. The sample contains 470,000 or so distinct CDR3 sequences, roughly 18% of which appear only once. Germline V gives CDR1 SGHDT, CDR2 YYEEEE. The V gene lost 4 bases and the J gene lost 8 bases, with 16 bases spanning the gap. This CDR3 contains 14 residues. This clonotype was sampled from a young man who had mild COVID-19 (a few samples of this study predate the infection). Cell type and time point are not known. The rearrangement joins TRBV5-6 to TRBJ2-1, with a weak D call TRBD2 (6 bases). Sequenced input: PBMCs or a T cell subset sorted from them (not recorded which). The CDR3 loop reads CASSPGTESDEQFF. The CDR3 DNA reads as TGTGCCAGCAGCCCCGGGACTGAAAGTGATGAGCAGTTCTTC. Complete variable domain (other parts from reference TRBV5-6 and TRBJ2-1): DAGVTQSPTHLIKTRGQQVTLRCSPKSGHDTVSWYQQALGQGPQFIFQYYEEEERQRGNFPDRFSGHQFPNYSSELNVNALLLGDSALYLCASSPGTESDEQFFGPGTRLTVL.